Below, 18 T cell receptor beta chains from the same sample are listed, as sequenced in a study of long-term antiretroviral therapy in people with HIV. The assay used was immunoSEQ (version v3.0), run at survey level. Assay used: immunoSEQ multiplex PCR; TCRdb lists only in-frame clones, some missing. The sample holds some 30,000 clones, roughly 87% seen once. The specimen was unsorted PBMCs, collected 1.1 years after starting antiretroviral therapy. The origin of the receptors is a man aged 18-30 years with HIV.

This chain links TRBV4-2 with TRBJ2-2, with D possibly being TRBD2 (6 bases). Germline assignment: CDR1 LGHNA and CDR2 YNFKEQ. V gave up 4 bases and J gave up 4 bases, with 7 bases separating them. This CDR3 is built from 13 residues. The CDR3 DNA follows: TGTGCCAGCAGCCTGACTAGCACCGGGGAGCTGTTTTTT. Its protein product is CASSLTSTGELFF.

The J gene is TRBJ2-1, the V gene TRBV4-1; possible D gene TRBD2, 5 bases. From germline, CDR1 is MGHRA and CDR2 YSYEKL. This CDR3 spans 13 amino acids. V dropped 3 bases and J dropped 10 bases, with 13 bases sitting between them. The DNA for the CDR3 is TGCGCCAGCAGCCACAATCCGGGGTGGGAGCAGTTCTTC. Translating it yields CASSHNPGWEQFF.

The chain joins TRBV6-5 to TRBJ1-1; TRBD1 is a possible D gene (5 bases). CDR3 length: 15 amino acids. Trimming shortened V by 2 bases and J by 8 bases, and 18 bases separated the two germline ends. CDR1 is MNHEY and CDR2 is SVGAGI in the germline V gene. The CDR3 here is CASSYAPGDPEEAFF. As DNA, the CDR3 is TGTGCCAGCAGTTACGCCCCGGGGGACCCAGAGGAAGCTTTCTTT.

The V and J genes are TRBV19 and TRBJ2-1; 10 bases fit TRBD2. The CDR3 has 16 residues. CDR1 LNHDA and CDR2 SQIVND come from the germline V gene (reference sequence). V gave up 5 bases and J gave up 4 bases; unmatched junction bases: 8. CDR3 coding DNA: TGTGCCAGTAGTGCCCAGACTAGCGGGTGGTACAATGAGCAGTTCTTC. Translation gives CASSAQTSGWYNEQFF. Full variable domain (rest looked up from reference TRBV19 and TRBJ2-1): DGGITQSPKYLFRKEGQNVTLSCEQNLNHDAMYWYRQDPGQGLRLIYYSQIVNDFQKGDIAEGYSVSREKKESFPLTVTSAQKNPTAFYLCASSAQTSGWYNEQFFGPGTRLTVL.

The chain combines TRBV7-3 with TRBJ1-2; the D is unclear. The CDR3 totals 15 residues. V was trimmed by 1 base and J by 6 bases, leaving 15 bases between them. Germline lookup yields CDR1 SGHTA and CDR2 FQGTGA. The CDR3 DNA reads TGTGCCAGCAGCTTAAAGGCAAACACCAGGAATGGCTACACCTTC. Protein: CASSLKANTRNGYTF.

CDR3 amino acids: CASSQDQGVYEQYF. The CDR3 coding sequence is TGCGCCAGCAGCCAAGATCAGGGTGTCTACGAGCAGTACTTC. This rearrangement joins TRBV4-3 to TRBJ2-7, with D possibly being TRBD1 (5 bases). V lost 0 bases and J lost 3, with 9 bases in between. Germline assignment: CDR1 LGHNA and CDR2 YSLEER. The CDR3 spans 14 residues.

The genes are TRBV4-1 and TRBJ1-1; 10 bases are a match to TRBD1. The CDR3 runs 17 residues. J was trimmed by 1 base and V by 2 bases; bases with no gene match: 7. Germline V lookup: CDR1 MGHRA, CDR2 YSYEKL. Written as DNA, the CDR3 is TGCGCCAGCAGCCAATTAAGGACAGGGGGGCCGAACACTGAAGCTTTCTTT. Protein sequence: CASSQLRTGGPNTEAFF.

The rearrangement joins TRBV9 to TRBJ1-2, with D hard to call. CDR3 length: 15 amino acids. The V and J ends lost 0 bases and 6 bases respectively, with 15 bases between them. Germline V gives CDR1 SGDLS, CDR2 YYNGEE. The CDR3 is CASSVVEAAYHGYTF. The CDR3 nucleotides are TGTGCCAGCAGCGTAGTGGAGGCGGCATACCATGGCTACACCTTC.

The chain joins TRBV6-5 to TRBJ1-1; D may be TRBD1 (5 bases). The CDR3 has 16 amino acids. V shed 2 bases and J shed 1 base, with 14 bases lying between them. Germline CDR1 reads MNHEY; CDR2 reads SVGAGI. The CDR3 loop is CASSYGVGRANTEAFF. The CDR3 DNA reads as TGTGCCAGCAGTTACGGGGTTGGCAGGGCGAACACTGAAGCTTTCTTT.

This chain links TRBV9 with TRBJ2-3; D possibly uses TRBD1 or TRBD2 (5 bases each). The CDR3 contains 12 residues. In germline, CDR1 is SGDLS, CDR2 YYNGEE. Deletions cut 5 bases from V and 4 bases from J, with 8 bases between. The CDR3 reads CASRGDADTQYF. The DNA of the CDR3 is TGTGCCAGCAGGGGGGACGCAGATACGCAGTATTTT.

The chain carries TRBV18 and TRBJ2-3; D not certain. V lost 3 bases and J lost 2, with 18 bases in between. This CDR3 comprises 17 residues. CDR1 is KGHSH and CDR2 is LQKENI in the germline V gene. The CDR3 DNA follows: TGTGCCAGCTCACCCCTAACGGGCAGGATAAACACAGATACGCAGTATTTT. Its translation is CASSPLTGRINTDTQYF.

The chain has TRBV18 and TRBJ2-2, with 7 bases fitting TRBD1. CDR1 and CDR2 from the germline V gene are KGHSH and LQKENI. Unmatched junction bases numbered 6, after V lost 3 bases and J lost 5 bases. The CDR3 extends over 15 amino acids. The CDR3 region has the DNA TGTGCCAGCTCACCCGACAGGGTGAGGACCGGGGAGCTGTTTTTT. Its protein is CASSPDRVRTGELFF.

The J gene is TRBJ2-1, the V gene TRBV4-2, with TRBD1 identical over 9 bases. This CDR3 spans 15 amino acids. Germline assignment: CDR1 LGHNA and CDR2 YNFKEQ. The ends lost 4 bases at V and 7 bases at J; junction bases unmatched: 8. This chain's CDR3 is CASSRPQGATNEQFF. The DNA for the CDR3 is TGTGCCAGCAGCCGACCACAGGGGGCGACGAATGAGCAGTTCTTC.

The rearrangement joins TRBV6-1 to TRBJ1-1; tentatively, D is TRBD1 (5 bases). Trimming stripped 6 bases from V and 4 bases from J, with 15 bases between. Germline CDR1 reads MNHNS; CDR2 reads SASEGT. This CDR3 is 14 amino acids long. The CDR3 here is CASSERGMATEAFF. CDR3 bases: TGTGCCAGCAGCGAACGGGGGATGGCCACTGAAGCTTTCTTT.

This clone occurred once. The chain is built from TRBV4-2 and TRBJ1-1; D call uncertain. This CDR3 is built from 17 residues. CDR1 and CDR2 from the germline V gene are LGHNA and YNFKEQ. V was trimmed by 2 bases and J by 1 base, leaving 17 bases between them. The CDR3 bases are TGTGCCAGCAGCCAATCGCCGTTACTTTCGGAGAACACTGAAGCTTTCTTT. Translated, it gives CASSQSPLLSENTEAFF.

The rearrangement joins TRBV27 to TRBJ2-1, with a possible D match to TRBD1 (6 bases). Between the trimmed V and J ends, which lost 6 bases and 3 bases, there was a span of 15 bases. There are 15 residues in the CDR3. Looked up from germline, CDR1 is MNHEY and CDR2 is SMNVEV (reference sequence). The CDR3 region is CASSLQGRDYNEQFF. As DNA, the CDR3 is TGTGCCAGCAGCCTACAGGGAAGAGACTACAATGAGCAGTTCTTC.

This clone was observed once. The chain joins TRBV14 to TRBJ2-7, with a weak D call TRBD1 (5 bases). This CDR3 spans 16 amino acids. The V end lost 0 bases, the J end lost 4 bases, and 16 bases lay between the germline ends. Germline assignment: CDR1 SGHDN and CDR2 FVKESK. Here the CDR3 DNA reads TGTGCCAGCAGCCAAGATCAGGGAAGAACCTTATACGAGCAGTACTTC. Translating gives CASSQDQGRTLYEQYF.

This chain links TRBV19 with TRBJ2-7; D not resolved. V lost 5 bases, J lost 1 base, and 12 bases lay in between. Per germline, CDR1 LNHDA and CDR2 SQIVND (reference sequence). This CDR3 contains 14 residues. DNA for the CDR3: TGTGCCAGTAGTTTCGGCCCCAGTTCCTACGAGCAGTACTTC. It specifies CASSFGPSSYEQYF.